This is a list of T cell receptor beta chains from one sample in a study of cytomegalovirus exposure and HLA in healthy donors. Generated by immunoSEQ multiplex PCR, the TCRdb table keeps only in-frame clones and is missing some. The sample contains nearly 110,000 clones, about 81% of which appear only once. The sequenced sample consisted of PBMCs. The origin of the receptors is a male donor in good health and CMV-seropositive. The CDR3 runs from the conserved cysteine through the conserved F or W. D genes are given only for firm matches. Clone sizes are given selectively: once, few, many, or a class where the clone is expanded.

cdr3_nt,cdr3_aa,d_call,j_call,v_call,clone_size
TGTGCCATCCCCGGTTCTGAGGCGGCTGCAAAACAAGAGACCCAGTACTTC,CAIPGSEAAAKQETQYF,NA,TRBJ2-5,TRBV7-9,NA
TGTGCCAGCAGTTACTCCCAGGGGGCGAATCAGCCCCAGCATTTT,CASSYSQGANQPQHF,TRBD1,TRBJ1-5,TRBV6-5,once
TGTGCCAGTAGTATAACAGGGGCCCTCGGGCCCCAGCATTTT,CASSITGALGPQHF,TRBD1,TRBJ1-5,TRBV19,NA
TGTGCCAGCAGTTTAGCGGGGACGGGGAGCGGGGAGCTGTTTTTT,CASSLAGTGSGELFF,NA,TRBJ2-2,TRBV28,NA
TGTGCCAGCAGCCGCGGGGGTCTGGGGAACACCGGGGAGCTGTTTTTT,CASSRGGLGNTGELFF,TRBD2,TRBJ2-2,TRBV7-8,NA
TGTGCCAGCCAATCACAGGGGCACTCGGCGGAGACCCAGTACTTC,CASQSQGHSAETQYF,TRBD1,TRBJ2-5,TRBV7-2,NA
TGTGCCAGCAGCTCGCCGGGACAGGGCAGCGGCGAGCAGTACTTC,CASSSPGQGSGEQYF,TRBD1,TRBJ2-7,TRBV5-4,once
TGCAGCGTTGCACAGGGACCCTACGAGCAGTACTTC,CSVAQGPYEQYF,NA,TRBJ2-7,TRBV29-1,NA
TGTGCCAGCAGTTCACCGGGACAGAAATACAATGAGCAGTTCTTC,CASSSPGQKYNEQFF,TRBD1,TRBJ2-1,TRBV6-5,NA
TGTGCCAGCAGGGAGGGGACAGAGGAAAAACTGTTTTTT,CASREGTEEKLFF,TRBD1,TRBJ1-4,TRBV5-4,NA
TGTGCCAGCAGCCCCTACTACCTATCCTACGAGCAGTACTTC,CASSPYYLSYEQYF,NA,TRBJ2-7,TRBV5-6,NA
TGTGCCAGCAGCTCCCCAGGCGTCACCGGGGAGCTGTTTTTT,CASSSPGVTGELFF,NA,TRBJ2-2,TRBV7-9,NA
TGCGCCAGCAGCGGGGACAACTCCTACGAGCAGTACTTC,CASSGDNSYEQYF,NA,TRBJ2-7,TRBV5-1,NA
TGTGCCAGCAGCGGAGTGGATCCCTCCTACGAGCAGTACTTC,CASSGVDPSYEQYF,NA,TRBJ2-7,TRBV13,NA
TGCAGCGTTGCCTTGGGGGGAGGGAGAACAGATACGCAGTATTTT,CSVALGGGRTDTQYF,TRBD2,TRBJ2-3,TRBV29-1,few
TGCGCCAGCAGCTTGTCCGCGGGGGGGCGAGAAAACATTCAGTACTTC,CASSLSAGGRENIQYF,TRBD2,TRBJ2-4,TRBV5-1,NA
TGTGCCAGCAGTTTTCTAGCGGGAGCTACAGAGACCCAGTACTTC,CASSFLAGATETQYF,TRBD2,TRBJ2-5,TRBV27,NA
TGTGCCAGCAGTTTTATCGGGGGGGCCTATACCGGGGAGCTGTTTTTT,CASSFIGGAYTGELFF,TRBD2,TRBJ2-2,TRBV28,NA
TGTGCCAGCAGCGTAGGCTATAGCGACCCAAACTACGAGCAGTACTTC,CASSVGYSDPNYEQYF,NA,TRBJ2-7,TRBV9,NA
TGTGCCAGCAGCTTGGTAGCTATTGGCATTCAGTACTTC,CASSLVAIGIQYF,NA,TRBJ2-4,TRBV5-6,NA
TGTGCCAGCCTAGCGGGAGCCTACTACGAGCAGTACTTC,CASLAGAYYEQYF,TRBD2,TRBJ2-7,TRBV6-1,NA
TGTGCCTGGAGTGCATTGACAGGGTGGGGCAATCAGCCCCAGCATTTT,CAWSALTGWGNQPQHF,TRBD1,TRBJ1-5,TRBV30,NA
TGTGCCAGCAGTTACTCCCGGACATCGAACACCGGGGAGCTGTTTTTT,CASSYSRTSNTGELFF,NA,TRBJ2-2,TRBV6-5,NA
TGCAGTGCCACTAGCGGGTACGAGCAGTACTTC,CSATSGYEQYF,TRBD2,TRBJ2-7,TRBV20-1,NA
TGTGCCAGTAGTATCCCCAGGGACACTGAAGCTTTCTTT,CASSIPRDTEAFF,NA,TRBJ1-1,TRBV19,NA
TGCGCCAGCAGCTTGAACACAGCAAGAAATGAAAAACTGTTTTTT,CASSLNTARNEKLFF,NA,TRBJ1-4,TRBV5-1,NA
TGCGCCAGCAGCCAAACCCAGTCCTACAATGAGCAGTTCTTC,CASSQTQSYNEQFF,NA,TRBJ2-1,TRBV4-1,NA
TGTGCCTGGACCCCCGGGGGCTCTGGAAACACCATATATTTT,CAWTPGGSGNTIYF,NA,TRBJ1-3,TRBV30,NA
TGTGCCAGCAGTTGGGGGGACCGGGGCGATACGCAGTATTTT,CASSWGDRGDTQYF,NA,TRBJ2-3,TRBV25-1,NA